One and the same sample provided the 16 T cell receptor beta chains below, sequenced in a study of beta chain features in type 1 diabetes. Expressed TCRB transcripts were sequenced, since all the RNA that had been isolated was reverse transcribed. The data were produced by immunoSEQ multiplex PCR, yet TCRdb's version contains in-frame clones alone and is incomplete. This sample has just over 600,000 clones, with about 16% found just once. Sequenced input: naive CD4+ T cells from blood. Every receptor here comes from a man younger than 35 in good health.

The chain has TRBV7-9 and TRBJ2-7; D is uncertain. In germline, CDR1 is SEHNR, CDR2 FQNEAQ (reference sequence). The CDR3 has 13 residues. V lost 5 bases to trimming and J lost 0 bases, with 8 bases between them. The CDR3 loop reads CASSRTASYEQYF. The CDR3 DNA is TGTGCCAGCAGCCGGACGGCCTCCTACGAGCAGTACTTC.

The CDR3 coding sequence is TGTGCTAGTGGTTTGGTCCTAGGGGTGGGGATGAACACTGAAGCTTTCTTT. The encoded protein is CASGLVLGVGMNTEAFF. The chain is built from TRBV12-5 and TRBJ1-1; a possible D gene is TRBD1 (5 bases). CDR3 size: 17 residues. V was shortened by 0 bases and J by 0 bases, with 14 bases between the two germline ends. CDR1 is LGHNT and CDR2 is FRNRAP in the germline V gene.

The chain links TRBV7-7 to TRBJ2-3, with 9 bases aligning to TRBD2. The trim removed 4 bases at V and 1 base at J, leaving 3 bases unmatched. Germline CDR1 and CDR2: SSHAT and FNYEAQ (reference sequence). This CDR3 spans 15 amino acids. Here the CDR3 reads CASSSSGTRTDTQYF. The CDR3 nucleotides are TGTGCCAGCAGCTCTAGCGGGACCCGCACAGATACGCAGTATTTT.

This clone was seen only a few times. The chain recombines TRBV5-4 with TRBJ2-5; D not resolved. The germline V and J ends were trimmed by 0 bases and 0 bases, with 0 bases remaining between them. There are 12 residues in the CDR3. Germline V gene lookup returns CDR1 SGHNT and CDR2 YYREEE (reference sequence). CDR3 residues: CASSLDQETQYF. For the CDR3, the DNA is TGTGCCAGCAGCTTGGACCAAGAGACCCAGTACTTC. The full variable domain, its missing parts supplied by reference TRBV5-4 and TRBJ2-5, is ETGVTQSPTHLIKTRGQQVTLRCSSQSGHNTVSWYQQALGQGPQFIFQYYREEENGRGNFPPRFSGLQFPNYSSELNVNALELDDSALYLCASSLDQETQYFGPGTRLLVL.

The rearrangement joins TRBV4-2 to TRBJ2-1; perhaps TRBD2 as D (6 bases). The CDR3 extends over 14 amino acids. Germline CDR1 is LGHNA and CDR2 is YNFKEQ. V gave up 3 bases and J gave up 6 bases, with 12 bases separating them. The CDR3 loop reads CASSHPGDRNEQFF. For the CDR3, the DNA is TGTGCCAGCAGCCACCCGGGAGATCGCAATGAGCAGTTCTTC.

This clone has more than one count but fewer than ten. V gene TRBV5-6 combines with J gene TRBJ1-2; 7 bases agree with TRBD1. The CDR3 contains 14 residues. Germline lookup yields CDR1 SGHDT and CDR2 YYEEEE. V lost 2 bases to trimming and J lost 3 bases; unmatched junction nucleotides: 4. This chain's CDR3 is CASSFGTEDYGYTF. Here the CDR3 DNA reads TGTGCCAGCAGCTTTGGGACAGAGGACTATGGCTACACCTTC.

V is TRBV11-2 and J is TRBJ2-3; 12 positions agree with TRBD2. Trimming at V came to 6 bases and at J to 7 bases, leaving 11 bases not matched to a gene. Germline V lookup: CDR1 SGHAT, CDR2 FQNNGV. CDR3 length: 16 amino acids. CDR3 in DNA: TGTGCCAGCAGTCTATGGACTAGCGGGGAGAGGTATACGCAGTATTTT. This translates into CASSLWTSGERYTQYF.

There are a few counts of this clone. The genes are TRBV9 and TRBJ1-1, with D unresolved. CDR1 is SGDLS and CDR2 is YYNGEE in the germline V gene. Trimming stripped 4 bases from V and 3 bases from J, with 16 bases between. This CDR3 is 15 amino acids long. This chain's CDR3 is CASSPREGRYTEAFF. The CDR3 nucleotides are TGTGCCAGCAGCCCGCGAGAAGGGCGATACACTGAAGCTTTCTTT.

The chain joins TRBV30 to TRBJ2-5, with 10 bases aligning to TRBD2. The J call may be in error: the DNA end matches TRBJ2-7 better. Looked up from germline, CDR1 is GTSNPN and CDR2 is SVGIG (reference sequence). This CDR3 is 14 amino acids long. This CDR3 reads CAWSITSGAYEQYF. Here the CDR3 DNA reads TGTGCCTGGAGTATCACTAGCGGGGCCTACGAGCAGTACTTC.

This CDR3 is CATREGLYYGYTF. The CDR3 DNA is TGTGCCACCCGTGAGGGACTCTACTATGGCTACACCTTC. The chain employs TRBV19 and TRBJ1-2; D may be TRBD1 (5 bases). Germline V gene data show CDR1 as LNHDA and CDR2 as SQIVND (reference sequence). With 10 bases removed from V and 3 bases from J, the gap between germline ends came to 15 bases. CDR3 length: 13 amino acids. Looking up the rest from reference TRBV19 and TRBJ1-2 gives the full variable domain: DGGITQSPKYLFRKEGQNVTLSCEQNLNHDAMYWYRQDPGQGLRLIYYSQIVNDFQKGDIAEGYSVSREKKESFPLTVTSAQKNPTAFYLCATREGLYYGYTFGSGTRLTVV.

In its sample, this clone was seen a few times. The CDR3 nucleotides read TGTGCCAGCAGTGGGAACGGGGGGGCGCGGACAGATACGCAGTATTTT. Its translation is CASSGNGGARTDTQYF. The chain recombines TRBV2 with TRBJ2-3, with TRBD2 matching over 8 bases. This CDR3 is 16 amino acids long. V lost 4 bases and J lost 3; bases outside the gene matches: 9. Germline values: CDR1 SNHLY, CDR2 FYNNEI.

This clone was detected a few times. The V and J genes are TRBV5-1 and TRBJ1-1; no firm D call. Germline V gives CDR1 SGHRS, CDR2 YFSETQ. V dropped 6 bases and J dropped 0 bases, with 18 bases sitting between them. The CDR3 length is 16 residues. CDR3 loop: CASTLAPQDMNTEAFF. CDR3 DNA: TGCGCCAGCACACTTGCACCCCAAGATATGAACACTGAAGCTTTCTTT.

The chain has TRBV11-2 and TRBJ2-5, with a tentative D call TRBD2 (5 bases). Germline CDR1 and CDR2: SGHAT and FQNNGV. This CDR3 is built from 14 residues. The V end lost 1 base, the J end lost 5 bases, and 11 bases lay between the germline ends. CDR3 sequence (DNA): TGTGCCAGCAGCTTAGCGGTGCGCGGGGAGACCCAGTACTTC. It translates to CASSLAVRGETQYF.

To note about this clone: Other nucleotide sequences in the sample specify the same CDR3. V and J are TRBV29-1 and TRBJ1-5; 8 positions agree with TRBD1. Germline CDR1 reads SQVTM; CDR2 reads ANQGSEA. There are 13 residues in the CDR3. J was trimmed by 1 base and V by 5 bases; bases with no gene match: 1. CDR3: CSVQGASNQPQHF. CDR3 bases: TGCAGCGTTCAGGGGGCGAGCAATCAGCCCCAGCATTTT.

V gene TRBV5-6 combines with J gene TRBJ1-3; D unresolved. The CDR3 runs 15 residues. CDR1 SGHDT and CDR2 YYEEEE come from the germline V gene. The V and J ends lost 3 bases and 0 bases respectively, with 10 bases between them. CDR3 bases: TGTGCCAGCAGCTCCGGACGTGTCTCTGGAAACACCATATATTTT. Residues: CASSSGRVSGNTIYF.

This clone was counted between two and nine times. The J gene is TRBJ2-5, the V gene TRBV6-6; 8 bases are a match to TRBD1. V lost 5 bases to trimming and J lost 2 bases; unmatched junction nucleotides: 7. The germline V gene encodes CDR1 MNHNY and CDR2 SVGAGI (reference sequence). There are 15 residues in the CDR3. The CDR3 is CASSRRGTGQETQYF. The CDR3 DNA sequence: TGTGCCAGCAGTCGACGCGGGACAGGTCAAGAGACCCAGTACTTC.